Listed here is a single T cell receptor beta chain. Its antigen is undetermined. This specimen belongs to a study of radiotherapy plus CTLA-4 blockade in lung cancer. Measured with immunoSEQ multiplex PCR; TCRdb has only the in-frame clones, and not every one. The sample consists of 70,000 to 95,000 clones, around nine tenths of them appearing once. Study-level results: In blood, TCR clones derived from the tumor expanded after radiotherapy plus ipilimumab.

This CDR3 comprises 16 residues. Germline V gene lookup returns CDR1 MGHDK and CDR2 SYGVNS. J gave up 3 bases and V 6 bases, and 8 bases lay outside the gene matches. The sample in question was peripheral blood, obtained from a patient treated with radiotherapy plus ipilimumab. The V gene is TRBV25-1, the J gene TRBJ2-3, with 11 bases identical to TRBD2. The sequence was obtained from a human donor with non-small cell lung cancer that progressed on radiotherapy plus ipilimumab. CDR3: CASRSSSSGGTDTQYF. In DNA form, the CDR3 reads TGTGCCAGCAGAAGCTCCTCTAGCGGGGGGACAGATACGCAGTATTTT.